The entry that follows covers one T cell receptor (beta chain) sequence. Its antigen remains unidentified. This sample is part of a study of CD8+CD57+ T cells in acquired aplastic anemia. Whole-study context: DNA per sorted CD4+ or CD8+ sample ranged about 0.19 to 30 ug, averaging about 3 ug. Study-level results: Between patients and controls, around 31 CD8+ CDR3 sequences were found in common.

The use of genomic DNA as template underpinned the TCR beta VDJ and CDR3 profiling. TCRdb re-analysed the reads in MiXCR, keeping a single row per CDR3 protein. The table shows 170,000 or so distinct CDR3 sequences, with roughly 65% occurring only once. The V gene's germline CDR1 is ENHRY and CDR2 SYGVKD. V shed 4 bases and J shed 4 bases, with 10 bases lying between them. The CDR3 is 13 amino acids. For sequencing, patients were chosen who had shown expansion of CD8+CD57+ cells by flow cytometry. Blood came from patients not yet given any therapy. The clonotype comes from a human donor with aplastic anemia. V and J are TRBV10-3 and TRBJ2-5; a weak D match, TRBD2 (5 bases). What was sequenced was sorted CD4+, CD8+, or CD8+CD57+ T cells (not recorded which) from PBMCs. The CDR3 DNA follows: TGTGCCATCAGTGGACTATCGGGAGAGACCCAGTACTTC. Its translation is CAISGLSGETQYF.